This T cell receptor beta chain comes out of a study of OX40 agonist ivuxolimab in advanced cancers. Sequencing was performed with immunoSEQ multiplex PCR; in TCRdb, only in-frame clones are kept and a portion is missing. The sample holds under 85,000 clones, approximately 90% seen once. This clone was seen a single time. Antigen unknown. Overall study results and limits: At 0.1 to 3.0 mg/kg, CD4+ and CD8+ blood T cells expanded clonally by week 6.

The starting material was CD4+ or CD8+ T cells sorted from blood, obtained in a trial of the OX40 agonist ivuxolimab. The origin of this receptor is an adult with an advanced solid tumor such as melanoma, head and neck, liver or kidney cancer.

CDR3 coding DNA: TGTGCCAGCAGCTTAGTGGGAGTCTCTGCCGGGGAGCTGTTTTTT. This gives the protein CASSLVGVSAGELFF. The chain has TRBV7-2 and TRBJ2-2, with a weak D call TRBD2 (5 bases). With 1 base removed from V and 6 bases from J, the gap between germline ends came to 12 bases. The V gene's germline CDR1 is SGHTA and CDR2 FQGNSA. The CDR3 runs to 15 residues.